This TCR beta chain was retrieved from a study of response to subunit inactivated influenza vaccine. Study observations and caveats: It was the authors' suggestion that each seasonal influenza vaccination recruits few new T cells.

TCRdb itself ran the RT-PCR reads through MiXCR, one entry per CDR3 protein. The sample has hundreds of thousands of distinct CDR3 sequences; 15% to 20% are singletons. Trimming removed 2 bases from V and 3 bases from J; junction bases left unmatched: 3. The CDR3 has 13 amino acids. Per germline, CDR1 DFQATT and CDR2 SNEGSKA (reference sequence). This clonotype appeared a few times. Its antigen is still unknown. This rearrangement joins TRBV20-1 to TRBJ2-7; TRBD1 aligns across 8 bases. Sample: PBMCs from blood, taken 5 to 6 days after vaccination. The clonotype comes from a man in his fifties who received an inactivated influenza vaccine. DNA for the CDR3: TGCAGTGCTAGATCCGACAGGGGCTACGAGCAGTACTTC. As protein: CSARSDRGYEQYF.